A selection of T cell receptor beta chains follows, all from one sample in a study of blood T cell repertoires in COVID-19. TCRdb's copy holds only in-frame clones and misses some; the assay was immunoSEQ multiplex PCR. The table shows about 150,000 clones, with over 80% occurring only once. Sequencing was done on a sample of peripheral blood. The origin of the receptors is a man aged 25-40 years with COVID-19, enrolled during active disease. Both conserved end residues are part of each CDR3.

cdr3_aa,v_call,j_call
CASSIESGFGQPQHF,TRBV19,TRBJ1-5
CASSPQREGNNEQFF,TRBV4-1,TRBJ2-1
CASRGTGLYEQYF,TRBV28,TRBJ2-7
CASSSRGVNEQFF,TRBV9,TRBJ2-1
CASSLNRGHEQFF,TRBV27,TRBJ2-1
CAISEYRGTEAFF,TRBV10-3,TRBJ1-1
CASSFSAGNTGELFF,TRBV5-4,TRBJ2-2
CASSPSEQGVKETQYF,TRBV6-6,TRBJ2-5
CAIRAGDSLYNEQFF,TRBV10-3,TRBJ2-1
CASSPWTGWEKLFF,TRBV28,TRBJ1-4
CASSPAGGGLRTQYF,TRBV6-5,TRBJ2-5
CASSYNQWERGHF,TRBV6-2/TRBV6-3,TRBJ2-5
CASSPSEQETQYF,TRBV28,TRBJ2-5
CASSLVSSGRWLSTDTQYF,TRBV7-2,TRBJ2-3
CASSLFPDTGELFF,TRBV27,TRBJ2-2
CASSSLGQAGVAFF,TRBV6-6,TRBJ1-1
CASRFTGGTEAFF,TRBV28,TRBJ1-1
CASSGFNGNNEQFF,TRBV10-1,TRBJ2-1
CASSTNRGEQFF,TRBV9,TRBJ2-1
CASSLMRETQYF,TRBV7-2,TRBJ2-5
CASSLVGTGGYEQYF,TRBV7-9,TRBJ2-7
CATGNLATEAFF,TRBV2,TRBJ1-1
CASRLSTTGELFF,TRBV12-3/TRBV12-4,TRBJ2-2
CASSAEVNQPQHF,TRBV7-2,TRBJ1-5